Sequencing of this T cell receptor beta chain was carried out in a study of neurological immune-mediated disorders. The sorted libraries were prepared using approximately 900,000 CD4+ or CD8+ T cells that had themselves been sorted. This clonotype was counted at least ten times. Synthesis of cDNA used 5'RACE (with 10-nucleotide random UMIs). TCRdb recomputed calls from the 5' RACE reads with MiXCR, one row per CDR3 protein. The table records 45,000 or so distinct CDR3 sequences, about 6.3% of them present only once. The germline V gene encodes CDR1 MNHNY and CDR2 SVGAGI (reference sequence). The CDR3 length is 16 residues. V lost 6 bases and J 0 bases, leaving 14 bases between the germline ends.

The sample was CD4+ T cells from blood. The V gene is TRBV6-6, the J gene TRBJ1-4; no definite D call. This clonotype was obtained from a woman in her thirties or forties in good health. The CDR3 DNA reads as TGTGCCAGCAGGTTCGGCGCCGTTGCAACTAATGAAAAACTGTTTTTT. Residues: CASRFGAVATNEKLFF.